A selection of T cell receptor beta chains follows, all from one sample in a study of T cell repertoires in aging, cancer and after chemotherapy. TCRdb reprocessed the multiplex PCR reads via MiXCR and lists one record per CDR3 protein. The data show some 4,000 distinct CDR3 sequences, around 28% seen once. Input material: blood. The receptors were gathered from a human donor with a blood cancer. CDR3s include the opening cysteine and the closing phenylalanine or tryptophan. Each record gives: V gene, J gene, clone size, D gene, CDR3 DNA, CDR3 protein. A D gene is named only where the DNA matches it firmly. Part of the rows lack a size; the others show once, few, many or a class for expanded clones.

v_call: TRBV6-5
j_call: TRBJ1-2
clone_size: NA
d_call: NA
cdr3_nt: TGTGCCAGCAGTGAAAGAAACAGGGCCGCGATCGGCTACACCTTC
cdr3_aa: CASSERNRAAIGYTF

v_call: TRBV6-5
j_call: TRBJ1-2
clone_size: few
d_call: NA
cdr3_nt: TGTGCCAGCCGGTCAGCCGGGGCCTATGGCTACACCTTC
cdr3_aa: CASRSAGAYGYTF

v_call: TRBV29-1
j_call: TRBJ2-7
clone_size: medium-sized
d_call: TRBD1
cdr3_nt: TGCAGCGGACGACAGGGGGGGGGTTTGGAGTACTTC
cdr3_aa: CSGRQGGGLEYF

v_call: TRBV10-1
j_call: TRBJ1-6
clone_size: few
d_call: NA
cdr3_nt: TGCGCCAGCAGTGAGGGGGCAGATTCACCCCTCCACTTT
cdr3_aa: CASSEGADSPLHF

v_call: TRBV10-3
j_call: TRBJ2-7
clone_size: NA
d_call: TRBD2
cdr3_nt: TGTGCCATCAGTGAAGAAGCCCCGGGACAGACTAGCGGGAGTAGCGAGCAGTACTTC
cdr3_aa: CAISEEAPGQTSGSSEQYF

v_call: TRBV7-2
j_call: TRBJ1-2
clone_size: NA
d_call: NA
cdr3_nt: TGTGCCAGCACCCCATCCGGGAGCGGCTACTATGGCTACACCTTC
cdr3_aa: CASTPSGSGYYGYTF

v_call: TRBV20-1
j_call: TRBJ2-1
clone_size: NA
d_call: NA
cdr3_nt: TGCAGTGCTAGTGATAAGCCGCTAGCGCGGTTCGATGAGCAGTTCTTC
cdr3_aa: CSASDKPLARFDEQFF

v_call: TRBV6-5
j_call: TRBJ2-1
clone_size: medium-sized
d_call: TRBD2
cdr3_nt: TGTGCCAGCAGCCTACTAGCGGGATCCAATGAGCAGTTCTTC
cdr3_aa: CASSLLAGSNEQFF

v_call: TRBV6-1
j_call: TRBJ1-1
clone_size: few
d_call: TRBD1
cdr3_nt: TGTGCCAGCACAGCCGGGACAGGGGGGCCAACTGAAGCTTTCTTT
cdr3_aa: CASTAGTGGPTEAFF

v_call: TRBV27
j_call: TRBJ2-7
clone_size: NA
d_call: NA
cdr3_nt: TGTGCCAGCAGGAAAGGGGGACCGAGCTCCTACGAGCAGTACTTC
cdr3_aa: CASRKGGPSSYEQYF

v_call: TRBV19
j_call: TRBJ1-2
clone_size: NA
d_call: TRBD1
cdr3_nt: TGTGCCAGTTCGTACAGGGGGCTATATGGCTACACCTTC
cdr3_aa: CASSYRGLYGYTF

v_call: TRBV19
j_call: TRBJ2-2
clone_size: medium-sized
d_call: TRBD2
cdr3_nt: TGTGCCAGTAAGAGCCGGACTAGCGGGGACACCGGGGAGCTGTTTTTT
cdr3_aa: CASKSRTSGDTGELFF

v_call: TRBV5-8
j_call: TRBJ2-1
clone_size: NA
d_call: TRBD2
cdr3_nt: TGTGCCAGCAGTCCTAGCGGGAGGACCTCCTACAATGAGCAGTTCTTC
cdr3_aa: CASSPSGRTSYNEQFF

v_call: TRBV29-1
j_call: TRBJ2-7
clone_size: few
d_call: NA
cdr3_nt: TGCAGCGTTGCTACCTCCTACGAGCAGTACTTC
cdr3_aa: CSVATSYEQYF

v_call: TRBV7-6
j_call: TRBJ2-2
clone_size: NA
d_call: NA
cdr3_nt: TGTGCCAGCAGCTTAGCCCACGGGTCGAACACCAGGGAGCTGTTTTTT
cdr3_aa: CASSLAHGSNTRELFF

v_call: TRBV6-1
j_call: TRBJ1-1
clone_size: NA
d_call: NA
cdr3_nt: TGTGCCAGCAGTCCGCCAGGGTGGTCTGAAGCTTTATTT
cdr3_aa: CASSPPGWSEALF

v_call: TRBV15
j_call: TRBJ1-3
clone_size: medium-sized
d_call: NA
cdr3_nt: TGTGCCACCAGCCCGGTGGGGGTCGGTAACACCATATATTTT
cdr3_aa: CATSPVGVGNTIYF

v_call: TRBV7-2
j_call: TRBJ2-5
clone_size: medium-sized
d_call: NA
cdr3_nt: TGTGCCAGCAGCTTAGGATGGGATAAAGAGACCCAGTACTTC
cdr3_aa: CASSLGWDKETQYF

v_call: TRBV7-3
j_call: TRBJ1-3
clone_size: few
d_call: TRBD1
cdr3_nt: TGTGCCAGCAGCTTAACGGGCTTGGCAGGGGGTGGAAACACCATATATTTT
cdr3_aa: CASSLTGLAGGGNTIYF

v_call: TRBV7-2
j_call: TRBJ1-5
clone_size: NA
d_call: NA
cdr3_nt: TGTGCCAGCAGCTTAGTGGGCCGGGAACAGCCCCAGCATTTT
cdr3_aa: CASSLVGREQPQHF

v_call: TRBV10-3
j_call: TRBJ2-7
clone_size: NA
d_call: TRBD1
cdr3_nt: TGTGCCATCGGGGACAGTTACGAGCAGTACTTC
cdr3_aa: CAIGDSYEQYF

v_call: TRBV19
j_call: TRBJ2-3
clone_size: medium-sized
d_call: NA
cdr3_nt: TGTGCCAGTAGTACGGACTTGGGCGGGGCCGATACGCAGTATTTT
cdr3_aa: CASSTDLGGADTQYF

v_call: TRBV27
j_call: TRBJ2-3
clone_size: NA
d_call: NA
cdr3_nt: TGTGCCAGCAGTCTCTATTTCCAGGGAGATACGCAGTATTTT
cdr3_aa: CASSLYFQGDTQYF

v_call: TRBV5-5
j_call: TRBJ2-7
clone_size: few
d_call: TRBD2
cdr3_nt: TGTGCCAGCAGCCCTGCGGGAGGGCGCGAGCAGTACTTC
cdr3_aa: CASSPAGGREQYF

v_call: TRBV6-2/TRBV6-3
j_call: TRBJ1-1
clone_size: NA
d_call: NA
cdr3_nt: TGTGCCAGCAGACTAACTATGAACACTGAAGCTTTCTTT
cdr3_aa: CASRLTMNTEAFF

v_call: TRBV12-3/TRBV12-4
j_call: TRBJ2-1
clone_size: medium-sized
d_call: TRBD2
cdr3_nt: TGTGCCAGCAGTTTTTGGCGGGAGCCCAATCACAATGAGCAGTTCTTC
cdr3_aa: CASSFWREPNHNEQFF

v_call: TRBV6-1
j_call: TRBJ1-2
clone_size: NA
d_call: TRBD1
cdr3_nt: TGTGCCAGCAGTCTGGACAGGGCCTTTAACTATGGCTACACCTTC
cdr3_aa: CASSLDRAFNYGYTF

v_call: TRBV20-1
j_call: TRBJ1-6
clone_size: few
d_call: NA
cdr3_nt: TGCAGTGCGCATAGGGGCATCAATTCACCCCTCCACTTT
cdr3_aa: CSAHRGINSPLHF

v_call: TRBV19
j_call: TRBJ1-1
clone_size: few
d_call: NA
cdr3_nt: TGTGCCAGTAGTAGAGCGGAGATTACTGAAGCTTTCTTT
cdr3_aa: CASSRAEITEAFF

v_call: TRBV19
j_call: TRBJ1-6
clone_size: NA
d_call: TRBD1
cdr3_nt: TGTGCCAGTAGTAAATTACAGGGGGCGTTCAATTCACCCCTCCACTTT
cdr3_aa: CASSKLQGAFNSPLHF

v_call: TRBV6-2/TRBV6-3
j_call: TRBJ2-1
clone_size: NA
d_call: NA
cdr3_nt: TGTGCCAGCAGTTACTCGAGGCTCGGGGCCGGGGAGCAGTTCTTC
cdr3_aa: CASSYSRLGAGEQFF

v_call: TRBV7-6
j_call: TRBJ1-1
clone_size: NA
d_call: NA
cdr3_nt: TGTGCCAGCAGCTTAGGTAACAGGGCCAACACTGAAGCTTTCTTT
cdr3_aa: CASSLGNRANTEAFF

v_call: TRBV18
j_call: TRBJ2-1
clone_size: few
d_call: NA
cdr3_nt: TGTGCCAGCTCACCACAGTCAGGAACCTTCGGTGTTGAACACAATGAGCAGTTCTTC
cdr3_aa: CASSPQSGTFGVEHNEQFF

v_call: TRBV7-2
j_call: TRBJ2-3
clone_size: few
d_call: NA
cdr3_nt: TGTGCCAGCAGCTTAGAGGTGTCAAACACAGATACGCAGTATTTT
cdr3_aa: CASSLEVSNTDTQYF

v_call: TRBV18
j_call: TRBJ1-2
clone_size: NA
d_call: NA
cdr3_nt: TGTGCCAGCTCTCTTGGGGCAGGACCTAACTATGGCTACACCTTC
cdr3_aa: CASSLGAGPNYGYTF

v_call: TRBV20-1
j_call: TRBJ1-2
clone_size: few
d_call: TRBD1
cdr3_nt: TGCAGTGCCCCGGGACAGACCCCTCGGACGGGCTACACCCGGACGGGCTACACCTTC
cdr3_aa: CSAPGQTPRTGYTRTGYTF

v_call: TRBV30
j_call: TRBJ2-3
clone_size: NA
d_call: TRBD2
cdr3_nt: TGTGCCTGGAGTATAGCGGGCGCTGCCCCGCAGTATTTT
cdr3_aa: CAWSIAGAAPQYF

v_call: TRBV6-5
j_call: TRBJ2-3
clone_size: large
d_call: NA
cdr3_nt: TGTGCCAGCAGTTTGGACGGCTCTAGCACAGATACGCAGTATTTT
cdr3_aa: CASSLDGSSTDTQYF

v_call: TRBV19
j_call: TRBJ2-7
clone_size: medium-sized
d_call: TRBD1
cdr3_nt: TGTGCCAGTAGTATGGGGACAGGGGGCTACGAGCAGTACTTC
cdr3_aa: CASSMGTGGYEQYF

v_call: TRBV10-2
j_call: TRBJ2-7
clone_size: NA
d_call: NA
cdr3_nt: TGCGCCAGCAGTGGGACGGGGGCTAACGAGCAGTACTTC
cdr3_aa: CASSGTGANEQYF

v_call: TRBV30
j_call: TRBJ1-2
clone_size: medium-sized
d_call: TRBD1
cdr3_nt: TGTGCCTGGAGTACATCGACAGGGGGGACCTATGGCTACACCTTC
cdr3_aa: CAWSTSTGGTYGYTF

v_call: TRBV4-1
j_call: TRBJ2-1
clone_size: NA
d_call: TRBD2
cdr3_nt: TGCGCCAGCAGACTTAGCGGGAGGGACCTATACAATGAGCAGTTCTTC
cdr3_aa: CASRLSGRDLYNEQFF

v_call: TRBV20-1
j_call: TRBJ2-7
clone_size: NA
d_call: TRBD1
cdr3_nt: TGCAGTGCTCTCCGGGACAGGCTAACCGAGCAGTACTTC
cdr3_aa: CSALRDRLTEQYF